These 12 T cell receptor beta chains came from one sample sequenced in a study of blood T cells in healthy people across ages. The authors ran a second PCR of about 6 to 11 cycles using a sample-barcoded 5' primer and a J-beta primer mix. From the 5' RACE reads, TCRdb called clonotypes with MiXCR, one entry per CDR3 protein. The repertoire consists of about 1.1 million distinct CDR3 sequences, with approximately 38% occurring once and the leading ten covering around 13%. Sequencing input: blood. The receptors stem from a young man in good health.

In this sample, this clonotype turned up a few times. This chain joins TRBV11-2 and TRBJ1-4; D ambiguous. Per germline, CDR1 SGHAT and CDR2 FQNNGV. The CDR3 contains 13 residues. With 2 bases removed from V and 4 bases from J, the gap between germline ends came to 5 bases. The CDR3 DNA sequence: TGTGCCAGCAGCTTATTAGTTAATGAAAAACTGTTTTTT. Encoded protein: CASSLLVNEKLFF.

The chain recombines TRBV20-1 with TRBJ2-1; D is undetermined. CDR3 size: 17 residues. Between the trimmed V and J ends, which lost 1 base and 0 bases, there was a span of 16 bases. The germline V gene encodes CDR1 DFQATT and CDR2 SNEGSKA (reference sequence). The CDR3 loop is CSARAGGRKYSYNEQFF. CDR3 nucleotides: TGCAGTGCTAGAGCCGGCGGTCGGAAATACTCCTACAATGAGCAGTTCTTC.

The chain combines TRBV27 with TRBJ2-1, with 13 bases that match TRBD2. Germline V CDR1 and CDR2: MNHEY, SMNVEV (reference sequence). Trimming cost V 6 bases and J 5 bases; bases outside gene matches: 7. The CDR3 is made up of 16 amino acids. The CDR3 spells CASRTLAGGYHNEQFF. The CDR3, as DNA: TGTGCCAGCAGGACACTAGCGGGGGGGTACCACAATGAGCAGTTCTTC.

The J gene is TRBJ2-3, the V gene TRBV29-1; tentatively, D is TRBD2 (6 bases). Germline V CDR1 and CDR2: SQVTM, ANQGSEA. This CDR3 contains 18 residues. V dropped 4 bases and J dropped 0 bases, with 23 bases sitting between them. CDR3 sequence: CSVAEEPRDSTSTDTQYF. The DNA for the CDR3 is TGCAGCGTTGCAGAAGAACCCCGGGACTCAACTAGCACAGATACGCAGTATTTT.

With respect to this clonotype: Compared with germline, one end of the junction differs, possibly owing to a read error. The chain joins TRBV2 to TRBJ1-1, with 8 bases that match TRBD1. Germline values: CDR1 SNHLY, CDR2 FYNNEI. The CDR3 loop spans 16 amino acids. CDR3 sequence reads: CVSRATGGFRNTEAFF. The CDR3 DNA follows: TGTGTCAGCAGAGCAACAGGGGGGTTTAGGAACACTGAAGCTTTCTTT.

Only a few counts were recorded for this clonotype. The rearrangement links TRBV28 to TRBJ1-2, with 7 bases that match TRBD1. The germline gives CDR1 MDHEN, CDR2 SYDVKM. The CDR3 has 13 amino acids. V lost 4 bases, J lost 4 bases, and 3 bases stayed unmatched. This chain's CDR3 is CASSWDSPYGYTF. The CDR3 DNA follows: TGTGCCAGCAGTTGGGACAGCCCCTATGGCTACACCTTC.

This chain uses TRBV5-1 with TRBJ2-1, with D possibly matching TRBD1 (6 bases). Germline lookup yields CDR1 SGHRS and CDR2 YFSETQ. CDR3 size: 16 residues. V was trimmed by 4 bases and J by 6 bases, leaving 20 bases between them. CDR3 nucleotides: TGCGCCAGCAGCCCCCCCCACAGGGAAAAGGGCAATGAGCAGTTCTTC. Amino acids: CASSPPHREKGNEQFF.

This chain connects TRBV4-3 to TRBJ1-3; D call uncertain. Germline-derived CDR1 and CDR2 are LGHNA and YSLEER. The V and J ends lost 0 bases and 0 bases respectively, with 6 bases between them. The CDR3 loop spans 15 amino acids. CDR3 sequence: CASSQDVGSGNTIYF. CDR3 nucleotides: TGCGCCAGCAGCCAAGACGTCGGCTCTGGAAACACCATATATTTT.

This clonotype was observed once. V is TRBV6-2 or TRBV6-3 and J is TRBJ2-1, with TRBD1 matching 8 bases. The closer fit of TRBJ2-7 to the DNA end suggests the J call may be wrong. Germline V gives CDR1 MNHEY, CDR2 SVGEGT. This CDR3 has 14 residues. In nucleotides, the CDR3 is TGTGCCAGCAGTAAGGGACAGGAATACAATGAGCAGTACTTC. Translated, it gives CASSKGQEYNEQYF.

The CDR3, as DNA: TGTGCCATCAGTGAGGGGAGACGGCGGAACACTGAAGCTTTCTTT. It encodes CAISEGRRRNTEAFF. The chain uses TRBV10-3 and TRBJ1-1; D unclear. V gave up 2 bases and J gave up 1 base, with 11 bases separating them. The CDR3 loop spans 15 amino acids. CDR1 is ENHRY, CDR2 SYGVKD, per germline.

This clonotype was observed a few times. J is TRBJ1-4 and V is TRBV7-9; D is ambiguous. Trimming cost V 4 bases and J 4 bases, with 10 bases left between them. The CDR3 contains 14 residues. Germline V CDR1 and CDR2: SEHNR, FQNEAQ (reference sequence). CDR3 nucleotides: TGTGCCAGCAGCTCCCGGACGGATAATGAAAAACTGTTTTTT. Translating it yields CASSSRTDNEKLFF. The full variable domain, its missing parts supplied by reference TRBV7-9 and TRBJ1-4, is DTGVSQNPRHKITKRGQNVTFRCDPISEHNRLYWYRQTLGQGPEFLTYFQNEAQLEKSRLLSDRFSAERPKGSFSTLEIQRTEQGDSAMYLCASSSRTDNEKLFFGSGTQLSVL.

With regard to this clonotype: A junction boundary mismatches the germline segment, possibly from a read error. This sequence joins TRBV20-1 and TRBJ2-1, with 11 bases identical to TRBD2. The germline V gene encodes CDR1 DFQATT and CDR2 SNEGSKA (reference sequence). The CDR3 is 17 amino acids. CDR3 in amino acids: CNALGRTSGHSYNEQFF. The DNA for the CDR3 is TGCAATGCTCTCGGCCGGACTAGCGGGCACTCCTACAATGAGCAGTTCTTC.